The source of this T cell receptor (beta chain) is a study of T-cell memory formation after mild COVID-19. About the study: The TCR clusters were mostly specific to one donor. Study-wide results and caveats: Researchers found some responding clones in pre-infection memory, a sign that cross-reactive memory joined. CD4/CD8 balance characterized clones contracting day 15 to 85, and CD4+ skew characterized later expanders.

This clonotype was seen more than once but under ten times. Its target is not known. TCRdb independently ran MiXCR on the 5' RACE reads; one entry per CDR3 protein. This table holds 300,000 to 350,000 distinct CDR3 sequences, roughly a fifth found once. Germline CDR1 and CDR2: MNHEY and SMNVEV (reference sequence). The CDR3 extends over 16 amino acids. The junction had 7 bases not matched to a gene; V was cut back by 5 bases and J by 4 bases. The origin of this receptor is a young man who had mild COVID-19 (a few samples of this study predate the infection). Cell type and time point are not known. V is TRBV27 and J is TRBJ2-3, with 12 bases lining up with TRBD1. What was sequenced was PBMCs or a T cell subset sorted from them (not recorded which). The CDR3 loop is CASSPRDRGRPDTQYF. DNA for the CDR3: TGTGCCAGCAGTCCGCGGGACAGGGGGCGCCCAGATACGCAGTATTTT.